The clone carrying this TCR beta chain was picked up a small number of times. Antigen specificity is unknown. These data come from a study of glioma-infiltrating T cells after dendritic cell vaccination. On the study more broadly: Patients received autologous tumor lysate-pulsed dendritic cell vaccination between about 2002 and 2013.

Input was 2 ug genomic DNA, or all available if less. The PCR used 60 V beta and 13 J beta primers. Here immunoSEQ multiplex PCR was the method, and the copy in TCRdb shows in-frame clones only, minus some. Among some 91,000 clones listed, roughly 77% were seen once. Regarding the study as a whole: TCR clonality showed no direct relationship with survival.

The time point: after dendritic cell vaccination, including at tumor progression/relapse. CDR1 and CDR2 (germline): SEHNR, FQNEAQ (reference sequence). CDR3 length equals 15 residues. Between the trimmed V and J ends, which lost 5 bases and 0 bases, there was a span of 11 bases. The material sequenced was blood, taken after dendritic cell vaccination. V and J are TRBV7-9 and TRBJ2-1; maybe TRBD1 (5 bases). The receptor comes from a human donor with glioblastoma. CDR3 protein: CASSQSGPSYNEQFF. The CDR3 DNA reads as TGTGCCAGCAGCCAATCAGGGCCCTCCTACAATGAGCAGTTCTTC. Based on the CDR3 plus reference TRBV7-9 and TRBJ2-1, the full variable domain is DTGVSQNPRHKITKRGQNVTFRCDPISEHNRLYWYRQTLGQGPEFLTYFQNEAQLEKSRLLSDRFSAERPKGSFSTLEIQRTEQGDSAMYLCASSQSGPSYNEQFFGPGTRLTVL.